Presented here are 20 T cell receptor beta chains from one specimen sequenced in a study of OX40 agonist ivuxolimab in advanced cancers. The data were produced by immunoSEQ multiplex PCR, yet TCRdb's version contains in-frame clones alone and is incomplete. This sample has roughly 100,000 clones, with just over 90% found just once. Source: CD4+ or CD8+ T cells sorted from blood, taken in a trial of the OX40 agonist ivuxolimab. Receptors were obtained from an adult with an advanced solid tumor such as melanoma, head and neck, liver or kidney cancer.

V usage is TRBV6-6 and J usage is TRBJ1-2, with D uncertain. CDR1 and CDR2 from the germline V gene are MNHNY and SVGAGI (reference sequence). There are 12 residues in the CDR3. The V and J ends lost 8 bases and 7 bases respectively, with 14 bases between them. The CDR3 spells CASESASGGYTF. CDR3 DNA sequence: TGTGCCAGCGAGTCGGCCTCGGGTGGCTACACCTTC.

The chain is built from TRBV5-5 and TRBJ1-2, with 12 nucleotides matching TRBD1. The germline V gene has CDR1 SGHKS and CDR2 YYEKEE (reference sequence). The V segment lost 2 bases and the J segment 8 bases; nucleotides outside the gene matches: 4. This CDR3 region has 14 residues. The CDR3, as DNA: TGTGCCAGCAGCTTTCCCGGGACAGGGGGCGGCTACACCTTC. Translating gives CASSFPGTGGGYTF.

The chain uses TRBV28 and TRBJ2-5, with 7 bases that match TRBD1. Germline V lookup: CDR1 MDHEN, CDR2 SYDVKM. The CDR3 has 17 residues. Germline trimming cut 2 bases from V and 5 bases from J; bases unmatched to any gene: 14. The CDR3: CASSLGVRTGISETQYF. As DNA, the CDR3 is TGTGCCAGCAGTTTAGGGGTAAGGACAGGCATATCGGAGACCCAGTACTTC.

This chain joins TRBV2 and TRBJ2-7; 9 bases agree with TRBD2. Trimming removed 11 bases from V and 1 base from J; junction bases left unmatched: 3. The germline CDR1 and CDR2 sequences are SNHLY and FYNNEI. The CDR3 runs 12 residues. The CDR3 DNA follows: TGTGCCGGAGGACTAGCGTCCTACGAGCAGTACTTC. This sequence encodes CAGGLASYEQYF. Based on the CDR3 plus reference TRBV2 and TRBJ2-7, the full variable domain is EPEVTQTPSHQVTQMGQEVILRCVPISNHLYFYWYRQILGQKVEFLVSFYNNEISEKSEIFDDQFSVERPDGSNFTLKIRSTKLEDSAMYFCAGGLASYEQYFGPGTRLTVT.

The CDR3 region is CASSPGTGATHGYTF. In nucleotides, the CDR3 is TGTGCCAGCAGCCCCGGGACAGGGGCCACGCACGGCTACACCTTC. The chain carries TRBV28 and TRBJ1-2; 10 bases align to TRBD1. Germline values: CDR1 MDHEN, CDR2 SYDVKM. The CDR3 is 15 residues long. The J segment lost 8 bases and the V segment lost 6 bases, leaving 12 bases of the junction unmatched.

J is TRBJ2-7 and V is TRBV6-6; 7 bases agree with TRBD1. From germline, CDR1 is MNHNY and CDR2 SVGAGI (reference sequence). The CDR3 contains 15 residues. Trimming at V came to 6 bases and at J to 0 bases, leaving 8 bases not matched to a gene. The CDR3 loop is CASRPKDRSSYEQYF. CDR3 DNA: TGTGCCAGCAGACCCAAGGACAGGAGCTCCTACGAGCAGTACTTC.

The V call is TRBV5-4, the J call TRBJ2-2, with 7 nucleotides matching TRBD1. CDR1 and CDR2 from the germline V gene are SGHNT and YYREEE (reference sequence). V lost 5 bases and J lost 6; bases outside the gene matches: 4. The CDR3 covers 13 residues. This CDR3 reads CASSFDRAGELFF. The CDR3 DNA follows: TGTGCCAGCAGTTTTGACAGGGCCGGGGAGCTGTTTTTT.

The chain employs TRBV7-3 and TRBJ2-1; a weak D match, TRBD2 (5 bases). Germline lookup yields CDR1 SGHTA and CDR2 FQGTGA. V lost 2 bases to trimming and J lost 10 bases, with 9 bases between them. The CDR3 loop spans 12 amino acids. Here the CDR3 DNA reads TGTGCCAGCAGCTTATTCCGGGGAGAGCAGTTCTTC. The encoded protein is CASSLFRGEQFF.

The rearrangement links TRBV5-6 to TRBJ2-3; D call uncertain. The ends were cut back, 4 bases at V and 1 base at J, with 16 bases in the middle. Per the germline V gene, CDR1 is SGHDT and CDR2 is YYEEEE. The CDR3 consists of 16 residues. CDR3 sequence reads: CASSDRLVIGTDTQYF. In DNA form, the CDR3 reads TGTGCCAGCAGCGACCGTCTAGTTATCGGCACAGATACGCAGTATTTT. Combining the CDR3 with reference TRBV5-6 and TRBJ2-3 gives the whole variable domain DAGVTQSPTHLIKTRGQQVTLRCSPKSGHDTVSWYQQALGQGPQFIFQYYEEEERQRGNFPDRFSGHQFPNYSSELNVNALLLGDSALYLCASSDRLVIGTDTQYFGPGTRLTVL.

The rearrangement uses TRBV6-5 and TRBJ2-3, with TRBD2 identical over 8 bases. In germline, CDR1 is MNHEY, CDR2 SVGAGI. The CDR3 consists of 15 residues. Unmatched junction bases numbered 2, after V lost 2 bases and J lost 1 base. CDR3: CASSYRAGGTDTQYF. The CDR3 DNA sequence: TGTGCCAGCAGTTACCGAGCGGGGGGCACAGATACGCAGTATTTT.

This chain uses TRBV5-8 with TRBJ1-6; D is unresolved. The V and J ends lost 1 base and 10 bases respectively, with 9 bases between them. The CDR3 sequence is 13 residues long. Per the germline V gene, CDR1 is SGHTS and CDR2 is YDEGEE. CDR3 bases: TGTGCCAGCAGCTTGACCTTGGGGTCACCCCTCCACTTT. The encoded protein is CASSLTLGSPLHF.

CDR3 DNA: TGTGCCAGCAGCTACCTTCAGGGGTCCTACGAGCAGTACTTC. This encodes CASSYLQGSYEQYF. The chain recombines TRBV7-2 with TRBJ2-7, with a tentative D call TRBD1 (6 bases). Germline V gene data show CDR1 as SGHTA and CDR2 as FQGNSA. The CDR3 loop spans 14 amino acids. V gave up 4 bases and J gave up 1 base, with 11 bases separating them.

The chain is built from TRBV9 and TRBJ2-5, with 7 bases matching TRBD1. Germline V gene sequence: CDR1 SGDLS, CDR2 YYNGEE. This CDR3 has 14 amino acids. The V segment lost 4 bases and the J segment 1 base; nucleotides outside the gene matches: 4. The CDR3 is CASSLGTVQETQYF. For the CDR3, the DNA is TGTGCCAGCAGCCTCGGGACAGTCCAAGAGACCCAGTACTTC.

The CDR3 protein is CASSYSGGRIEQYF. The DNA of the CDR3 is TGTGCCAGCAGTTACAGCGGGGGCCGGATCGAGCAGTACTTC. The rearrangement joins TRBV28 to TRBJ2-7, with TRBD2 matching over 8 bases. V was pared by 4 bases and J by 6 bases, with 8 bases of the junction left unmatched. CDR1 and CDR2 from the germline V gene are MDHEN and SYDVKM. The CDR3 contains 14 residues. Supplemented by reference TRBV28 and TRBJ2-7, the full variable domain reads DVKVTQSSRYLVKRTGEKVFLECVQDMDHENMFWYRQDPGLGLRLIYFSYDVKMKEKGDIPEGYSVSREKKERFSLILESASTNQTSMYLCASSYSGGRIEQYFGPGTRLTVT.

CDR3 region: CASSDPAGALNTIYF. In nucleotides, the CDR3 is TGTGCCAGCAGTGACCCTGCAGGGGCGCTGAACACCATATATTTT. The V call is TRBV25-1, the J call TRBJ1-3, with a weak D call TRBD1 (6 bases). The CDR3 runs to 15 residues. The germline CDR1 and CDR2 sequences are MGHDK and SYGVNS. Trimming stripped 3 bases from V and 7 bases from J, with 16 bases between.

The rearrangement uses TRBV9 and TRBJ2-2; D is tentatively TRBD1 or TRBD2 (6 bases each). Looked up from germline, CDR1 is SGDLS and CDR2 is YYNGEE. Between the trimmed V and J ends, which lost 2 bases and 5 bases, there was a span of 13 bases. This CDR3 comprises 15 residues. CDR3 amino acids: CASSVGGTLTGELFF. The CDR3 region has the DNA TGTGCCAGCAGCGTCGGAGGGACACTAACCGGGGAGCTGTTTTTT.

This chain connects TRBV9 to TRBJ2-1, with 12 nucleotides matching TRBD2. The CDR3 has 17 residues. Per germline, CDR1 SGDLS and CDR2 YYNGEE. The junction had 7 bases not matched to a gene; V was cut back by 0 bases and J by 6 bases. The CDR3 loop is CASSVEALAGGRNEQFF. The CDR3 region has the DNA TGTGCCAGCAGCGTAGAAGCCCTAGCGGGGGGGCGCAATGAGCAGTTCTTC.

The CDR3 coding sequence is TGCAGCGGGTCCCCAGACAGGGGCCACGAGCAGTACTTC. Its translation: CSGSPDRGHEQYF. The V call is TRBV29-1, the J call TRBJ2-7; TRBD1 matches at 8 bases. The CDR3 is 13 residues long. Germline V gene data show CDR1 as SQVTM and CDR2 as ANQGSEA. Trimming took 7 bases from V and 5 from J; bases not matched to a gene: 10.

This chain connects TRBV11-3 to TRBJ2-1, with D tentatively TRBD2 (7 bases). The CDR3 is made up of 16 amino acids. Trimming stripped 0 bases from V and 5 bases from J, with 14 bases between. Per the germline V gene, CDR1 is SGHNT and CDR2 is YENEEA. The DNA of the CDR3 is TGTGCCAGCAGCTTAGATGACGCGGGGGCACACAATGAGCAGTTCTTC. Translation: CASSLDDAGAHNEQFF.

This clone has just a few counts. J is TRBJ1-2 and V is TRBV5-6, with no clear D. The V gene's germline CDR1 is SGHDT and CDR2 YYEEEE. This CDR3 region has 12 residues. V was pared by 3 bases and J by 3 bases, with 6 bases between. The CDR3 region has the DNA TGTGCCAGCAGCTACGATTACTATGGCTACACCTTC. Amino acids: CASSYDYYGYTF.